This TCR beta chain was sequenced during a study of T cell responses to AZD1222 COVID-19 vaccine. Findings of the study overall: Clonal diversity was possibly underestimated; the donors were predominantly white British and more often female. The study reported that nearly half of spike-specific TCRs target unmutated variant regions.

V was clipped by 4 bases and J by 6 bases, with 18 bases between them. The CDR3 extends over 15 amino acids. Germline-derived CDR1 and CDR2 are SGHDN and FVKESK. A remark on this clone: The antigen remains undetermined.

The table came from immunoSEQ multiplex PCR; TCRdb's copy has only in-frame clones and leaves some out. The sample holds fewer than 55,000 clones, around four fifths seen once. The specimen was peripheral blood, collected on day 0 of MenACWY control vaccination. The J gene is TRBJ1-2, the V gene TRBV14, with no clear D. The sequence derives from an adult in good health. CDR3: CASSRGSMGKDGYTF. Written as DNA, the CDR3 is TGTGCCAGCAGCCGGGGAAGTATGGGGAAGGATGGCTACACCTTC. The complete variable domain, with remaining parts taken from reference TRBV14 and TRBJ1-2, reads EAGVTQFPSHSVIEKGQTVTLRCDPISGHDNLYWYRRVMGKEIKFLLHFVKESKQDESGMPNNRFLAERTGGTYSTLKVQPAELEDSGVYFCASSRGSMGKDGYTFGSGTRLTVV.